A selection of T cell receptor beta chains follows, all from one sample in a study of T cell responses to AZD1222 COVID-19 vaccine. Only in-frame clones appear in the TCRdb table, and some are missing; sequencing was by immunoSEQ multiplex PCR. The data show approximately 140,000 clones, with under 95% seen just once and just over 3% held by the top ten. The sequenced sample was peripheral blood, obtained on day 0 of AZD1222 vaccination. The receptors shown here come from an adult in good health. Each CDR3 is given with its conserved first and last residue. The D gene is left open where the match is weak. Clone size is not always given. Where it is, it says once, few, many or a class for expanded clones.

j_call,cdr3_length,d_call,v_call,clone_size,cdr3_nt,cdr3_aa
TRBJ1-2,13,NA,TRBV30,NA,TGTGCCTGGAGTGGCCACGATGAAGGTGGCTACACCTTC,CAWSGHDEGGYTF
TRBJ1-1,13,NA,TRBV19,NA,TGTGCCAGTACCCCTGCTAAGGGGATGGAGGCTTTCTTT,CASTPAKGMEAFF
TRBJ1-1,15,NA,TRBV5-5,NA,TGTGCCAGCAGCTCTACCTCGTGGGGCGGAACTGAAGCTTTCTTT,CASSSTSWGGTEAFF
TRBJ2-7,19,TRBD2,TRBV5-6,NA,TGTGCCAGCAGCTTGGATTCCGGGACACTAGCGGGAGGGTTCTACGAGCAGTACTTC,CASSLDSGTLAGGFYEQYF
TRBJ1-5,16,NA,TRBV2,NA,TGTGCCAGCGGAACACCGGGCCTCCGGGGCAATCAGCCCCAGCATTTT,CASGTPGLRGNQPQHF
TRBJ2-7,16,NA,TRBV28,NA,TGTGCCAGCAGCAGAGTTCAGACAGGCATCCCTGGCGAGCAGTACTTC,CASSRVQTGIPGEQYF
TRBJ1-1,14,NA,TRBV10-3,once,TGTGCCATCAGTGAGATTGGGGTGGACACTGAAGCTTTCTTT,CAISEIGVDTEAFF
TRBJ1-6,14,NA,TRBV2,NA,TGTGCCAGCATCGACGGACTGTATAATTCACCCCTCCACTTT,CASIDGLYNSPLHF
TRBJ1-4,15,NA,TRBV28,NA,TGTGCCAGCAGTCCTCCGGGACCGTCAGGGGAAAAACTGTTTTTT,CASSPPGPSGEKLFF
TRBJ2-7,14,NA,TRBV14,NA,TGTGCCAGCAGCCCCACCCCGGGTCCCTACGAGCAGTACTTC,CASSPTPGPYEQYF
TRBJ1-1,15,TRBD1,TRBV6-5,NA,TGTGCCAGCAGTTACTCTAAGGGGGCCGGGACTGAAGCTTTCTTT,CASSYSKGAGTEAFF
TRBJ2-1,16,TRBD1,TRBV7-2,NA,TGTGCCAGCAGCTTAGCGACAGGACAGGGCTACAATGAGCAGTTCTTC,CASSLATGQGYNEQFF
TRBJ2-1,16,TRBD2,TRBV9,NA,TGTGCCAGCAGCGTCGCTCCCGGGACTACTCACAATGAGCAGTTCTTC,CASSVAPGTTHNEQFF
TRBJ2-2,18,NA,TRBV7-7,NA,TGTGCCAGCAGCTCAATGCCAAGGTCTCCCTTTGGGACCGGGGAGCTGTTTTTT,CASSSMPRSPFGTGELFF
TRBJ1-2,12,NA,TRBV28,once,TGTGCCAGCAGTTCAGGGGTACATGGCTACACCTTC,CASSSGVHGYTF
TRBJ1-5,13,NA,TRBV6-5,once,TGTGCCAGCACCAGGGGTGGGAATCAGCCCCAGCATTTT,CASTRGGNQPQHF
TRBJ2-3,14,TRBD1,TRBV10-3,NA,TGTGCCATCGGGACGACAGGGGGCGCAGATACGCAGTATTTT,CAIGTTGGADTQYF
TRBJ2-1,17,NA,TRBV24-1,NA,TGTGCCACCAGTGATTTGCAGCGGAAAGGCAGGGGGGGTGAGCAGTTCTTC,CATSDLQRKGRGGEQFF
TRBJ2-3,14,TRBD2,TRBV30,NA,TGTGCCTGGGTGACTAGCGGTAGCACAGATACGCAGTATTTT,CAWVTSGSTDTQYF
TRBJ2-2,14,NA,TRBV14,NA,TGTGCCAGCAGCCGGCAGCTGAACACCGGGGAGCTGTTTTTT,CASSRQLNTGELFF
TRBJ2-6,16,NA,TRBV4-3,NA,TGCGCCAGCAGCCAAGATCGGCAGTTTGGGGCCAACGTCCTGACTTTC,CASSQDRQFGANVLTF
TRBJ2-7,12,NA,TRBV5-6,NA,TGTGCCAGCAGCTCGCACTCCTACGAGCAGTACTTC,CASSSHSYEQYF
TRBJ2-2,14,NA,TRBV7-2,NA,TGTGCCAGCATACGATCGCCGAACACCGGGGAGCTGTTTTTT,CASIRSPNTGELFF
TRBJ2-2,17,NA,TRBV15,NA,TGTGCCACCAGCAGTCCGACTTCCGGGACCAACACCGGGGAGCTGTTTTTT,CATSSPTSGTNTGELFF
TRBJ1-1,14,NA,TRBV18,NA,TGTGCCAGCTCACCATTCGACATGAACACTGAAGCTTTCTTT,CASSPFDMNTEAFF
TRBJ2-1,12,NA,TRBV7-2,once,TGTGCCAGCAGGTATTTGGGTAATGAGCAGTTCTTC,CASRYLGNEQFF
TRBJ1-5,13,NA,TRBV21-1,NA,TGTGCCAGCAGCATACAGAGACTTCCGCCCCAGCATTTT,CASSIQRLPPQHF
TRBJ1-5,15,NA,TRBV19,NA,TGTGCCAGTAGTATCCAGGGTGCTAGCAATCAGCCCCAGCATTTT,CASSIQGASNQPQHF
TRBJ1-4,14,NA,TRBV6-5,NA,TGTGCCAGCAGTTACGACCCCCGCCGGGAAAAACTGTTTTTT,CASSYDPRREKLFF
TRBJ2-7,16,TRBD1,TRBV4-1,NA,TGCGCCAGCAGCCAACCCGGGACAGGGACCTCCTACGAGCAGTACTTC,CASSQPGTGTSYEQYF
TRBJ2-4,15,NA,TRBV7-2,NA,TGTGCCAGCAGCTTAGGGGGTTTGGCCAAAAACATTCAGTACTTC,CASSLGGLAKNIQYF
TRBJ1-1,14,NA,TRBV7-2,NA,TGTGCCAGCAGCGAGGGGACGGTGAACACTGAAGCTTTCTTT,CASSEGTVNTEAFF
TRBJ2-3,15,NA,TRBV6-2/TRBV6-3,NA,TGTGCCAGCAGTTACGGCGGGAAGAACACAGATACGCAGTATTTT,CASSYGGKNTDTQYF